These 5 T cell receptor beta chains originate from one sample sequenced in a study of cytomegalovirus exposure and HLA in healthy donors. The PCR contained 60 Vbeta and 13 Jbeta primers. Some clones are missing from TCRdb's copy, which holds only in-frame ones; the method was immunoSEQ multiplex PCR. This sample has approximately 290,000 clones, with over 70% found just once. Sequencing used PBMCs. Receptor source: a girl aged 2 to 10 in good health and CMV-seronegative.

In the case of this clone: At one end, the junction sequence differs from germline, possibly due to a read error. CDR3 protein: CASSDSGEMNTEAFF. CDR3 DNA sequence: TGTGCCAGCAGTGACTCAGGAGAAATGAACACTGAAGCTTTCTTT. The chain couples TRBV6-5 to TRBJ1-1, with D unclear. The germline CDR1 and CDR2 sequences are MNHEY and SVGAGI. This CDR3 has 15 amino acids.

CDR3 DNA: TGTGCCAGCAGGCGAGCAGGGGACTATAATTCACCCCTCCACTTT. Residues: CASRRAGDYNSPLHF. The gene calls are TRBV28 and TRBJ1-6, with D perhaps matching TRBD1 (6 bases). The CDR3 is made up of 15 amino acids. Trimming removed 6 bases from V and 3 bases from J, with 12 bases in between. Germline V gives CDR1 MDHEN, CDR2 SYDVKM.

This chain links TRBV28 with TRBJ1-2, with 8 bases matching TRBD1. CDR1 and CDR2 from the germline V gene are MDHEN and SYDVKM. This CDR3 region has 17 residues. The V and J ends lost 4 bases and 4 bases, in that order; junction bases with no gene match: 14. The DNA of the CDR3 is TGTGCCAGCAGTTCCTCCGGGACAGGACTATATTTCTATGGCTACACCTTC. Translating gives CASSSSGTGLYFYGYTF.

The chain has TRBV6-5 and TRBJ1-3, with a tentative D call TRBD1 (6 bases). This CDR3 is built from 15 residues. CDR1 MNHEY and CDR2 SVGAGI come from the germline V gene. V lost 2 bases and J lost 3, with 11 bases in between. Here the CDR3 reads CASSYDGTLGNTIYF. The CDR3 nucleotides are TGTGCCAGCAGTTACGACGGGACACTTGGAAACACCATATATTTT.

The genes are TRBV10-2 and TRBJ2-1; TRBD2 agrees at 11 bases. The CDR3 runs to 13 residues. Trimming cost V 6 bases and J 15 bases; bases outside gene matches: 10. CDR1 and CDR2 (germline): WSHSY, SAAADI. The CDR3 DNA follows: TGCGCCAGCAGCCCAACCACTAGCGGGAGATGGTTCTTC. It encodes CASSPTTSGRWFF.